The clone carrying this T cell receptor beta chain was found once. Between the trimmed V and J ends, which lost 3 bases and 2 bases, there was a span of 10 bases. This CDR3 contains 15 residues. Germline assignment: CDR1 LNHNV and CDR2 YYDKDF (reference sequence). The PCR ran on 60 Vbeta and 13 Jbeta primers. Clones were read by immunoSEQ multiplex PCR, and TCRdb kept only the in-frame ones, dropping some. The sample shows approximately 210,000 clones, about 87% of them seen only once. This record comes from a study of cytomegalovirus exposure and HLA in healthy donors. Background on the study: There were approximately 80 million unique TCRs (from HLA-typed donors) in an early data release.

Material: PBMCs. This clonotype was obtained from a man aged 25 to 40 in good health and CMV-seronegative. The chain combines TRBV15 with TRBJ1-4, with a tentative D call TRBD1 (5 bases). CDR3 in amino acids: CATSRSRATNEKLFF. CDR3 sequence (DNA): TGTGCCACCAGCAGGTCCAGGGCTACTAATGAAAAACTGTTTTTT.